The present entry profiles one T cell receptor beta chain with its context. These data are taken from a study of blood T cell repertoires in COVID-19. Across the study: Researchers got acute and convalescent COVID-19 samples from the United States, Italy and Spain. T cells, B-cell-depleted T cells, or PBMCs supplied cDNA or gDNA.

Original processing notes: Amplifying reference gene primers gave estimates of nucleated cell counts. Assay: immunoSEQ multiplex PCR; the TCRdb copy retains only in-frame clones and omits some. V and J calls and clone size are given by that table; D and trimming were obtained from the DNA. The repertoire holds just over 150,000 clones, approximately 81% seen once, with 3% to 4% in the top ten. The sequencing input was peripheral blood. The TCR was taken from a human donor with acute or convalescent COVID-19. The donor label of this sample is uncertain.

The CDR3: CASGLLRSGNTIYF. DNA of the CDR3: TGTGCCAGCGGCCTCCTTCGCTCTGGAAACACCATATATTTT. This chain joins TRBV5-8 and TRBJ1-3, with D hard to call. This CDR3 has 14 residues. V dropped 7 bases and J dropped 0 bases, with 11 bases sitting between them. The germline gives CDR1 SGHTS, CDR2 YDEGEE.